The 23 T cell receptor beta chains below were found in one sample sequenced in a study of shared clonotypes between healthy human individuals. The assay was immunoSEQ multiplex PCR, and TCRdb's table has in-frame clones only and misses some. This table holds hundreds of thousands of clones, 73% found once. Sequenced material: memory CD4+ T cells sorted from blood. Subset meaning: CD45RA-negative fraction. These receptor sequences come from a woman aged 25 to 45 in good health.

The J gene is TRBJ2-3, the V gene TRBV9; D gene uncertain. This CDR3 is built from 12 residues. Germline V CDR1 and CDR2: SGDLS, YYNGEE. The V gene lost 0 bases and the J gene lost 7 bases, with 6 bases spanning the gap. DNA for the CDR3: TGTGCCAGCAGCGTAGCTGGCCATACGCAGTATTTT. Its translation: CASSVAGHTQYF.

The V gene is TRBV2, the J gene TRBJ2-5; D call uncertain. Trimming pared 1 base from V and 1 base from J, leaving 7 bases between. This CDR3 spans 14 amino acids. Germline V lookup: CDR1 SNHLY, CDR2 FYNNEI. Written as DNA, the CDR3 is TGTGCCAGCAGTGAAGGGGCAGGCCAAGAGACCCAGTACTTC. Protein: CASSEGAGQETQYF.

The rearrangement uses TRBV9 and TRBJ2-1; D possibly corresponds to TRBD2 (5 bases). In germline, CDR1 is SGDLS, CDR2 YYNGEE. This CDR3 is 15 amino acids long. V lost 6 bases and J lost 0, with 13 bases in between. Written as DNA, the CDR3 is TGTGCCAGCACCTTAGGACTGAACTCCTACAATGAGCAGTTCTTC. It specifies CASTLGLNSYNEQFF.

V usage is TRBV19 and J usage is TRBJ2-7; D is unresolved. Germline V gives CDR1 LNHDA, CDR2 SQIVND (reference sequence). CDR3 length: 12 amino acids. V gave up 6 bases and J gave up 0 bases, with 6 bases separating them. The CDR3 region has the DNA TGTGCCAGTAGGGACCCCTCCTACGAGCAGTACTTC. Protein sequence: CASRDPSYEQYF. The entire variable domain, with the rest obtained from reference TRBV19 and TRBJ2-7, is as follows: DGGITQSPKYLFRKEGQNVTLSCEQNLNHDAMYWYRQDPGQGLRLIYYSQIVNDFQKGDIAEGYSVSREKKESFPLTVTSAQKNPTAFYLCASRDPSYEQYFGPGTRLTVT.

V gene TRBV19 combines with J gene TRBJ1-5, with D possibly being TRBD1 (6 bases). The CDR3 is made up of 14 amino acids. V was cut by 7 bases and J by 6 bases, with 16 bases left in between. CDR1 is LNHDA and CDR2 is SQIVND in the germline V gene (reference sequence). The CDR3 protein is CASKTGRDAQPQHF. CDR3 nucleotides: TGTGCCAGTAAAACAGGGAGAGATGCTCAGCCCCAGCATTTT.

This clone was detected a few times. The chain employs TRBV6-6 and TRBJ2-5, with TRBD1 as a possible D gene (6 bases). This CDR3 has 15 amino acids. V gave up 5 bases and J gave up 4 bases, with 17 bases separating them. The V gene's germline CDR1 is MNHNY and CDR2 SVGAGI (reference sequence). CDR3 nucleotides: TGTGCCAGCAGTACGCAGGGGTGGCAGGCAGAGACCCAGTACTTC. Its protein product is CASSTQGWQAETQYF.

The count of this clone is one. V is TRBV9 and J is TRBJ2-2; TRBD2 matches 10 bases. Germline-derived CDR1 and CDR2 are SGDLS and YYNGEE. The trim removed 0 bases at V and 3 bases at J, leaving 11 bases unmatched. The CDR3 runs 19 residues. CDR3 sequence reads: CASSVGMTSGRRYTGELFF. CDR3 DNA: TGTGCCAGCAGCGTAGGAATGACTAGCGGGCGACGTTACACCGGGGAGCTGTTTTTT.

J is TRBJ1-2 and V is TRBV20-1; D gene uncertain. Germline CDR1 and CDR2: DFQATT and SNEGSKA (reference sequence). The CDR3 loop spans 10 amino acids. V dropped 3 bases and J dropped 3 bases, with 2 bases sitting between them. The CDR3 DNA reads as TGCAGTGCTAGCGACTATGGCTACACCTTC. Protein sequence: CSASDYGYTF.

This clone showed up just once. This chain uses TRBV4-2 with TRBJ1-2; D is unresolved. CDR3 length: 16 residues. From germline, CDR1 is LGHNA and CDR2 YNFKEQ. V was pared by 0 bases and J by 8 bases, with 19 bases between. The CDR3 region is CASSQDRERVVEGYTF. In DNA form, the CDR3 reads TGTGCCAGCAGCCAAGATCGGGAGAGAGTCGTAGAAGGCTACACCTTC.

The J gene is TRBJ2-2, the V gene TRBV6-1, with a weak D call TRBD1 (6 bases). Trimming pared 6 bases from V and 5 bases from J, leaving 13 bases between. This CDR3 is built from 14 residues. Looked up from germline, CDR1 is MNHNS and CDR2 is SASEGT. CDR3 residues: CASRTQGRTGELFF. As DNA, the CDR3 is TGTGCCAGCAGAACCCAGGGGCGGACCGGGGAGCTGTTTTTT.

The chain recombines TRBV12-2 with TRBJ2-7; TRBD1 reflects the table's D call only, with no check against the DNA. TRBV12-2 is deemed a pseudogene. The length of the CDR3 is 15 residues. The CDR3 reads CASRLARQGQHEQYF. The CDR3, as DNA: TGTGCAAGTCGCTTAGCGCGGCAGGGACAGCACGAGCAGTACTTC.

The V and J genes are TRBV7-9 and TRBJ2-2; D is perhaps TRBD1 (5 bases). Germline CDR1 SEHNR, CDR2 FQNEAQ (reference sequence). Between the trimmed V and J ends, which lost 5 bases and 6 bases, there was a span of 10 bases. The CDR3 runs to 13 residues. CDR3: CASSVGVAGELFF. CDR3 DNA: TGTGCCAGCAGCGTAGGGGTTGCCGGGGAGCTGTTTTTT.

The J gene is TRBJ2-2, the V gene TRBV28; no reliable D call. Trimming left V 2 bases short and J 6 bases short, with 7 bases between. CDR3 size: 13 residues. The germline gives CDR1 MDHEN, CDR2 SYDVKM. The CDR3 DNA reads as TGTGCCAGCAGTTTAGAGCTGGCCGGGGAGCTGTTTTTT. It specifies CASSLELAGELFF.

V is TRBV4-1 and J is TRBJ2-1, with a tentative D call TRBD2 (5 bases). CDR3 length: 17 residues. CDR1 and CDR2 (germline): MGHRA, YSYEKL. V shed 0 bases and J shed 5 bases, with 17 bases lying between them. CDR3 coding DNA: TGCGCCAGCAGCCAAGATAATTGGAGGAGAACTAACAATGAGCAGTTCTTC. Translated, it gives CASSQDNWRRTNNEQFF.

On this clone: Other nucleotide sequences in the sample specify the same CDR3. This rearrangement joins TRBV2 to TRBJ1-2; 7 bases are shared with TRBD1. Germline values: CDR1 SNHLY, CDR2 FYNNEI. This CDR3 spans 13 amino acids. V shed 3 bases, J shed 2 bases, and the junction held 0 bases outside the gene matches. CDR3 residues: CASSEDRNYGYTF. CDR3 nucleotides: TGTGCCAGCAGTGAGGACAGGAACTATGGCTACACCTTC.

CDR3 DNA: TGTGCCAGCTCACCACCGGATTTGAGACTCTATGGCTACACCTTC. Its translation is CASSPPDLRLYGYTF. This sequence joins TRBV18 and TRBJ1-2; no reliable D call. Trimming took 0 bases from V and 4 from J, leaving 12 bases between them. CDR3 length equals 15 residues. Germline assignment: CDR1 KGHSH and CDR2 LQKENI.

The chain uses TRBV27 and TRBJ2-6, with D perhaps assigned TRBD1 or TRBD2 (5 bases each). Trimming left V 7 bases short and J 1 base short, with 11 bases between. The CDR3 extends over 15 amino acids. Germline lookup yields CDR1 MNHEY and CDR2 SMNVEV (reference sequence). CDR3: CASTAWGSGANVLTF. Here the CDR3 DNA reads TGTGCCAGCACCGCTTGGGGGTCTGGGGCCAACGTCCTGACTTTC.

This clone was counted a few times. The chain couples TRBV28 to TRBJ1-5; D gene unclear. CDR3 length: 13 residues. Trimming stripped 8 bases from V and 7 bases from J, with 15 bases between. CDR1 MDHEN and CDR2 SYDVKM come from the germline V gene. The CDR3 DNA is TGTGCCAGCGCCGTTCCGCCCCAGCAGCCCCAGCATTTT. It specifies CASAVPPQQPQHF.

The chain combines TRBV7-2 with TRBJ2-2; either TRBD1 or TRBD2 may supply D (5 bases each). Trimming shortened V by 2 bases and J by 5 bases, and 15 bases separated the two germline ends. The germline CDR1 and CDR2 sequences are SGHTA and FQGNSA. The CDR3 is 16 residues long. CDR3 sequence (DNA): TGTGCCAGCAGCTTAATGGGGCCGGGGACGACCGGGGAGCTGTTTTTT. It codes for CASSLMGPGTTGELFF.

The rearrangement uses TRBV5-4 and TRBJ2-2; D unclear. The V end lost 0 bases, the J end lost 6 bases, and 3 bases lay between the germline ends. CDR3 length: 12 amino acids. CDR1 is SGHNT, CDR2 YYREEE, per germline (reference sequence). The CDR3 coding sequence is TGTGCCAGCAGCTTGGTTGCCGGGGAGCTGTTTTTT. This translates into CASSLVAGELFF.

The chain is built from TRBV6-6 and TRBJ1-1, with D maybe TRBD1 (5 bases). The germline V and J ends were trimmed by 7 bases and 10 bases, with 25 bases remaining between them. Germline V gene lookup returns CDR1 MNHNY and CDR2 SVGAGI (reference sequence). This CDR3 region has 15 residues. CDR3 residues: CASTAGSYATTGAFF. The CDR3 bases are TGTGCCAGCACTGCAGGGTCTTACGCTACAACAGGAGCTTTCTTT.

In its sample, this clone was seen once. This chain joins TRBV13 and TRBJ2-7; 9 bases match TRBD1. Per the germline V gene, CDR1 is PRHDT and CDR2 is FYEKMQ (reference sequence). This CDR3 is 15 amino acids long. Trimming removed 5 bases from V and 4 bases from J; junction bases left unmatched: 9. Here the CDR3 DNA reads TGTGCCAGCAGCCGCCGGGACAGGGTGTCTTACGAGCAGTACTTC. Translating gives CASSRRDRVSYEQYF.

This clone showed up just a few times. The chain employs TRBV7-2 and TRBJ2-5, with 13 bases fitting TRBD2. Gene TRBJ2-7 matches the end of the DNA better, so the J call may be wrong. CDR3 size: 14 residues. The germline V gene encodes CDR1 SGHTA and CDR2 FQGNSA. CDR3 protein: CASSWTSGSYEQYF. DNA of the CDR3: TGTGCCAGCAGCTGGACTAGCGGGAGCTACGAGCAGTACTTC.